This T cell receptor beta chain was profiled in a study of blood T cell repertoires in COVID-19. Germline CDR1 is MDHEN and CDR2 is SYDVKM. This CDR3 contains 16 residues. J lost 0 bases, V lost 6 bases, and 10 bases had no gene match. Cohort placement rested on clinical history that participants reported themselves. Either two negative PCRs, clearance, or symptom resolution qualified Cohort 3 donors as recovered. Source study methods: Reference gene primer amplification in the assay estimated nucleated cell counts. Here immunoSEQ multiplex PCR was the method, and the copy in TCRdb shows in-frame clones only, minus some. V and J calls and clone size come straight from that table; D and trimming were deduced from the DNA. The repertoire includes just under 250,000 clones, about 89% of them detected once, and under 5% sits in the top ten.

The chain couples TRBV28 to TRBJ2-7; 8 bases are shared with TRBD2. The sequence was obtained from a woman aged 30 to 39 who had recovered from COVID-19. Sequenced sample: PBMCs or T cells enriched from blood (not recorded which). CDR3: CASRPPGGGLSYEQYF. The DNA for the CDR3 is TGTGCCAGCAGACCCCCGGGGGGGGGCCTCTCCTACGAGCAGTACTTC. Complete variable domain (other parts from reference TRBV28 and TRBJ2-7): DVKVTQSSRYLVKRTGEKVFLECVQDMDHENMFWYRQDPGLGLRLIYFSYDVKMKEKGDIPEGYSVSREKKERFSLILESASTNQTSMYLCASRPPGGGLSYEQYFGPGTRLTVT.